The clone carrying this T cell receptor beta chain was observed many times. TCR beta CDR3 regions were amplified from RNA. An initial round of RT-PCR targeting the TCR CDR3 relied on the HTBI primer set. TCRdb itself ran the multiplex PCR reads through MiXCR, one entry per CDR3 protein. The sample carries 400,000 to 500,000 distinct CDR3 sequences, roughly 14% recorded once. From approximately 9.5 ml of fresh peripheral blood, PBMCs were isolated. This specimen comes from a study of T cells in Graves' hyperthyroidism and ophthalmopathy. The CDR3 covers 13 residues. Germline assignment: CDR1 LGHDT and CDR2 YNNKEL (reference sequence). V was pared by 0 bases and J by 4 bases, with 7 bases between.

The TCR comes from a man aged 18 to 30 with Graves' ophthalmopathy. The J gene is TRBJ2-7, the V gene TRBV3-1; TRBD1 is a possible D gene (5 bases). Sequences were obtained from blood. The CDR3: CASSQEGVYEQYF. Written as DNA, the CDR3 is TGTGCCAGCAGCCAAGAAGGGGTGTACGAGCAGTACTTC.